This T cell receptor (beta chain) was recorded in a study of cytomegalovirus exposure and HLA in healthy donors. Worth noting for this clone: Its antigen is unknown.

V was clipped by 2 bases and J by 5 bases, with 7 bases between them. The CDR3 spans 13 residues. Germline V gene data show CDR1 as SGHRS and CDR2 as YFSETQ. Study conclusions and caveats: Segments of the TCR beta V type were, in most cases, productive about 90% or about 30% of the time in an earlier analysis. The likely origin of a cluster of highly shared sequence variants was a sequencing artifact. In a later analysis, TCR association rates varied by HLA locus: DRB1 most, HLA-C fewest.

PCR was performed using 60 Vbeta and 13 Jbeta primers. In the authors' methods: The count from a later analysis was some 80 million unique TCR beta chains, around 11 million of them shared. Assay used: immunoSEQ multiplex PCR; TCRdb lists only in-frame clones, some missing. V and J calls and clone size follow that table, whereas D and trimming were derived from the DNA. The sample shows 40,000 or so clones, and under 4.5% sits with its ten largest clones. The J gene is TRBJ1-4, the V gene TRBV5-1, with no clear D. The source material was PBMCs. This TCR was recovered from a male donor in good health and CMV-seronegative. CDR3 sequence reads: CASSLAQNEKLFF. The CDR3 DNA sequence: TGCGCCAGCAGCTTAGCGCAGAATGAAAAACTGTTTTTT. Filled out from reference TRBV5-1 and TRBJ1-4, the complete variable domain reads KAGVTQTPRYLIKTRGQQVTLSCSPISGHRSVSWYQQTPGQGLQFLFEYFSETQRNKGNFPGRFSGRQFSNSRSEMNVSTLELGDSALYLCASSLAQNEKLFFGSGTQLSVL.